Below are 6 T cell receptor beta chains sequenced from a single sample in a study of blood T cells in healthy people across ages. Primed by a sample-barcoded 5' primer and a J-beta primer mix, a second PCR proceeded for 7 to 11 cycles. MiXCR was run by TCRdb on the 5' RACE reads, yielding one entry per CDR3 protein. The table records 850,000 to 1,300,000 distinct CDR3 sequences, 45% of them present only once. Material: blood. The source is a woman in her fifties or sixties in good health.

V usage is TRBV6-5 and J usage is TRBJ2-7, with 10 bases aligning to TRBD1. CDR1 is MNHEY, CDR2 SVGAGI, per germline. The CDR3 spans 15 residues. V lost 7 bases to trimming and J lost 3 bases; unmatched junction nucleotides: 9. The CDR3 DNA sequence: TGTGCCAGCACCGAGTCCGGGACAGGGGTCTACGAGCAGTACTTC. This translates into CASTESGTGVYEQYF.

The CDR3 is CASSFAGQGGDGYTF. CDR3 coding DNA: TGTGCCAGCAGTTTTGCGGGACAGGGAGGGGATGGCTACACCTTC. This chain links TRBV28 with TRBJ1-2; 9 bases are a match to TRBD1. The germline CDR1 and CDR2 sequences are MDHEN and SYDVKM. The CDR3 spans 15 residues. After removal of 3 bases from V and 6 bases from J, the junction contained 8 bases not matched to a gene.

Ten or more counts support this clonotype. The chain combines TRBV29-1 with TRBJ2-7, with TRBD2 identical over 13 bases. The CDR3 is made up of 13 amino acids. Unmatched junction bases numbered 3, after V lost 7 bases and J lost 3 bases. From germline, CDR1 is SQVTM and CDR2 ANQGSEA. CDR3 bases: TGCAGCGCGGGACTAGCGGGAAACTACGAGCAGTACTTC. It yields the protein CSAGLAGNYEQYF.

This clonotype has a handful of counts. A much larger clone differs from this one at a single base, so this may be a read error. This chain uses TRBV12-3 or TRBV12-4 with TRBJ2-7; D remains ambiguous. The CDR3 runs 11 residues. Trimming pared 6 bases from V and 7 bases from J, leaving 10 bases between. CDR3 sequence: CASSPSNEQYF. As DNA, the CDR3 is TGTGCCAGCAGCCCCAGCAATGAGCAGTACTTC.

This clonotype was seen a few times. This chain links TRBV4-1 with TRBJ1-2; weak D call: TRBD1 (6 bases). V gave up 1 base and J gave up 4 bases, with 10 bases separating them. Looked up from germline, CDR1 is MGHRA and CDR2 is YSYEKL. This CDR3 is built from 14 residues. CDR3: CASSQGQGPYGYTF. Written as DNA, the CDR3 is TGCGCCAGCAGCCAAGGTCAGGGGCCCTATGGCTACACCTTC.

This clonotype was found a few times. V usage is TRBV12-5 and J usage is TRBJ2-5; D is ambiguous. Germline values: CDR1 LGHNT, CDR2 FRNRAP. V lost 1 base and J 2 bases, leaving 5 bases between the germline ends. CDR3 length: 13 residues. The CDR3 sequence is CASGLAPQETQYF. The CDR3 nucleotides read TGTGCTAGTGGTTTGGCCCCACAAGAGACCCAGTACTTC. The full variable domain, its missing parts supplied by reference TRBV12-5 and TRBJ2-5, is DARVTQTPRHKVTEMGQEVTMRCQPILGHNTVFWYRQTMMQGLELLAYFRNRAPLDDSGMPKDRFSAEMPDATLATLKIQPSEPRDSAVYFCASGLAPQETQYFGPGTRLLVL.